The 10 T cell receptor beta chains given below trace back to one sample, sequenced in a study of T cell repertoires in cytomegalovirus infection. TCRdb recomputed calls from the reads with MiXCR, one row per CDR3 protein. The table includes fewer than 200,000 distinct CDR3 sequences, less than 25% detected once. These TCRs are of unknown antigen specificity. This sample comprised CD8+ T cells from cultured PBMCs, obtained from culture after CMV antigen stimulation. These TCRs come from a human donor in good health (CMV status not recorded). Some clones in this sample may be carry-over from other donors' samples.

The chain employs TRBV11-2 and TRBJ1-2, with 8 nucleotides matching TRBD1. V trimming: 5 bases; J trimming: 2 bases; junction bases outside the gene matches: 7. This CDR3 region has 15 residues. The V gene's germline CDR1 is SGHAT and CDR2 FQNNGV. The CDR3 DNA reads as TGTGCCAGCAGCCTATGGACAGGGCCGAACTATGGCTACACCTTC. Translating it yields CASSLWTGPNYGYTF.

This clonotype was observed a handful of times. V usage is TRBV4-3 and J usage is TRBJ1-2; D unclear. The CDR3 loop spans 14 amino acids. Germline V gene lookup returns CDR1 LGHNA and CDR2 YSLEER. V lost 4 bases, J lost 4 bases, and 13 bases lay in between. The CDR3 coding sequence is TGCGCCAGCAGCCCCATGGGTGGTAGCTATGGCTACACCTTC. Translating gives CASSPMGGSYGYTF.

This clonotype was counted between two and nine times. V gene TRBV7-6 combines with J gene TRBJ1-4; 8 bases agree with TRBD1. Per the germline V gene, CDR1 is SGHVS and CDR2 is FNYEAQ. The junction had 9 bases not matched to a gene; V was cut back by 5 bases and J by 10 bases. This CDR3 is 14 amino acids long. CDR3 sequence reads: CASSTDRVFGKLFF. The CDR3 nucleotides read TGTGCCAGCAGCACGGACAGGGTTTTCGGAAAACTGTTTTTT.

In its sample, this clonotype was seen a few times. The chain uses TRBV7-9 and TRBJ2-1, with unresolved D. Germline V gene sequence: CDR1 SEHNR, CDR2 FQNEAQ (reference sequence). This CDR3 spans 13 amino acids. V was trimmed by 8 bases and J by 8 bases, leaving 16 bases between them. CDR3 bases: TGTGCCAGCGGCCCACAGCGAGGCCATGAGCAGTTCTTC. It yields the protein CASGPQRGHEQFF.

This clonotype was seen only a few times. The CDR3 bases are TGTGCCAGCAGCGAGGTAGGGATTAAAGTCCCGACAGATACGCAGTATTTT. Protein sequence: CASSEVGIKVPTDTQYF. J is TRBJ2-3 and V is TRBV6-1; D remains ambiguous. The CDR3 is 17 residues long. V was cut by 6 bases and J by 3 bases, with 22 bases left in between. Germline CDR1 is MNHNS and CDR2 is SASEGT.

This clonotype was counted only a few times. Here the CDR3 DNA reads TGCAGCGTTCGGGTAGGGGATGGCTACACCTTC. Protein sequence: CSVRVGDGYTF. The rearrangement joins TRBV29-1 to TRBJ1-2; D is possibly TRBD1 (5 bases). Germline lookup yields CDR1 SQVTM and CDR2 ANQGSEA. This CDR3 has 11 residues. Between the trimmed V and J ends, which lost 5 bases and 6 bases, there was a span of 10 bases.

This clonotype was counted between two and nine times. This rearrangement joins TRBV24-1 to TRBJ2-6; perhaps TRBD1 as D (6 bases). Germline CDR1 reads KGHDR; CDR2 reads SFDVKD. The CDR3 length is 16 residues. Trimming stripped 12 bases from V and 5 bases from J, with 22 bases between. CDR3 residues: CAAQESSGARANVLTF. As DNA, the CDR3 is TGTGCCGCCCAAGAGTCCTCAGGGGCTAGGGCCAACGTCCTGACTTTC.

CDR3 nucleotides: TGTGCCAGCAGCTTAGAGCCAGAAAACAATGAGCAGTTCTTC. Translating it yields CASSLEPENNEQFF. The rearrangement uses TRBV7-2 and TRBJ2-1, with D hard to call. Trimming shortened V by 1 base and J by 5 bases, and 9 bases separated the two germline ends. The CDR3 runs 14 residues. Germline values: CDR1 SGHTA, CDR2 FQGNSA.

The chain couples TRBV7-6 to TRBJ1-2; perhaps TRBD1 as D (6 bases). The CDR3 extends over 15 amino acids. With 1 base removed from V and 4 bases from J, the gap between germline ends came to 13 bases. The germline V gene has CDR1 SGHVS and CDR2 FNYEAQ. The CDR3 nucleotides are TGTGCCAGCAGCTTAGGAACAGGGCTGATCTATGGCTACACCTTC. Amino acid sequence: CASSLGTGLIYGYTF. The entire variable domain, with the rest obtained from reference TRBV7-6 and TRBJ1-2, is as follows: GAGVSQSPRYKVTKRGQDVALRCDPISGHVSLYWYRQALGQGPEFLTYFNYEAQQDKSGLPNDRFSAERPEGSISTLTIQRTEQRDSAMYRCASSLGTGLIYGYTFGSGTRLTVV.

V gene TRBV7-9 combines with J gene TRBJ2-1; 8 bases line up with TRBD1. This CDR3 spans 16 amino acids. Germline CDR1 is SEHNR and CDR2 is FQNEAQ (reference sequence). V lost 4 bases and J lost 1; bases outside the gene matches: 6. The CDR3 protein is CASSSTQGASYNEQFF. In nucleotides, the CDR3 is TGTGCCAGCAGCTCAACTCAGGGGGCATCCTACAATGAGCAGTTCTTC.